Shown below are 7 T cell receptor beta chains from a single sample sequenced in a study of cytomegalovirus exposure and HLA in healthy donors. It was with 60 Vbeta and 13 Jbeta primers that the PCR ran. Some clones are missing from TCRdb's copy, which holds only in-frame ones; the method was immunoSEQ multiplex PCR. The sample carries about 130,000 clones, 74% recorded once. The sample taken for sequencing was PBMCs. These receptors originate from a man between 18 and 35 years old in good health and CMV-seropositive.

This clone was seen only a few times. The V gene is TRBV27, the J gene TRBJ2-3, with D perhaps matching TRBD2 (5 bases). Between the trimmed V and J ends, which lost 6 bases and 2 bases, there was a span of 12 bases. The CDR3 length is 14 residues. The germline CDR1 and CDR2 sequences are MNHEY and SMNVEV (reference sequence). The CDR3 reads CASSPLRATDTQYF. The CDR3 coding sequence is TGTGCCAGCAGCCCCCTGAGGGCCACAGATACGCAGTATTTT.

The CDR3, as DNA: TGTGCCAGCAGCTCAAAAGGGACTAGCGGGAGCTATGAGCAGTTCTTC. Its protein product is CASSSKGTSGSYEQFF. J is TRBJ2-1 and V is TRBV7-3, with 14 bases fitting TRBD2. V lost 4 bases, J lost 8 bases, and 7 bases stayed unmatched. Germline CDR1 is SGHTA and CDR2 is FQGTGA. The CDR3 spans 16 residues.

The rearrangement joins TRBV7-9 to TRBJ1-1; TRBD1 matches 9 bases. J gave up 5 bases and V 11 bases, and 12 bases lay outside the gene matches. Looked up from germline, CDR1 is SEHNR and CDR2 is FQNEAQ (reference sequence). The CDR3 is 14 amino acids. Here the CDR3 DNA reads TGTGCCGTTATCCGGGACAGGGATAGGACTGAAGCTTTCTTT. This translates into CAVIRDRDRTEAFF. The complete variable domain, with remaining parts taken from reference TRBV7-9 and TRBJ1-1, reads DTGVSQNPRHKITKRGQNVTFRCDPISEHNRLYWYRQTLGQGPEFLTYFQNEAQLEKSRLLSDRFSAERPKGSFSTLEIQRTEQGDSAMYLCAVIRDRDRTEAFFGQGTRLTVV.

CDR3 amino acids: CASSPSGGSYEQYF. The DNA for the CDR3 is TGTGCCAGCAGCCCGTCGGGGGGGTCCTACGAGCAGTACTTC. This chain uses TRBV7-9 with TRBJ2-7; 8 bases agree with TRBD2. CDR3 size: 14 residues. Germline assignment: CDR1 SEHNR and CDR2 FQNEAQ (reference sequence). The junction had 4 bases not matched to a gene; V was cut back by 5 bases and J by 1 base.

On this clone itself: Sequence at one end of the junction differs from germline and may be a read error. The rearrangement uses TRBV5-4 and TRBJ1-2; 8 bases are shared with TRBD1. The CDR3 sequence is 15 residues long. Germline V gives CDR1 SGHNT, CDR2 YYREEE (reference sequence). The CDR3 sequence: CASSHSRQGSYGYAF. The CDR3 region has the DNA TGTGCCAGCAGCCACAGCCGACAGGGGAGCTATGGCTACGCCTTC.

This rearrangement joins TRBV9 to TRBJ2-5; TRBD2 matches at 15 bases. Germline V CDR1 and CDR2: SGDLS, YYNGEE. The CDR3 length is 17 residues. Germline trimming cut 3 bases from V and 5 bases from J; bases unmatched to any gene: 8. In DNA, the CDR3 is TGTGCCAGCAGCGCCGGGACTAGCGGGGGGTTGGCGGAGACCCAGTACTTC. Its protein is CASSAGTSGGLAETQYF.

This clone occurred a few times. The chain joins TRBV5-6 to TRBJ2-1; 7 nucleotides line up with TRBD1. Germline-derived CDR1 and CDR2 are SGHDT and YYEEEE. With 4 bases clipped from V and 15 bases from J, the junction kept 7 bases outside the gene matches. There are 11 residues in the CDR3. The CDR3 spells CASSQGRGWFF. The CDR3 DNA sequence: TGTGCCAGCAGCCAAGGCAGGGGGTGGTTCTTC.